This T cell receptor (beta chain) stems from a study of T-cell memory formation after mild COVID-19. TCRdb re-derived calls from the 5' RACE reads in MiXCR, one entry per CDR3 protein. The profile covers under 70,000 distinct CDR3 sequences, with 9.3% appearing a single time and less than 1.5% taken by the ten largest. Broader study findings: A balance of CD4 and CD8 characterized clones contracting day 15 to 85, whereas later expanders leaned CD4+. Among clones peaking at day 37 in the second wave, SARS-CoV-2 specificity remained unconfirmed. Researchers report contracting CD4+ clones mostly in CM and EM, with CD8+ clones in EMRA. Memory from before infection featured some responding clones, which suggests cross-reactive memory joined.

Details on this clonotype: Its antigen is not identified.

In germline, CDR1 is SGDLS, CDR2 YYNGEE. The CDR3 contains 15 residues. The V end was cut by 0 bases, the J end by 7 bases, with 14 bases between. Source material: PBMCs or a T cell subset sorted from them (not recorded which). This clonotype was sampled from a man in his late teens or twenties who had mild COVID-19 (a few samples of this study predate the infection). Cell type and time point are not known. The gene calls are TRBV9 and TRBJ1-5, with D unresolved. CDR3 region: CASSVGAAAGQPQHF. In DNA form, the CDR3 reads TGTGCCAGCAGCGTAGGGGCCGCCGCGGGGCAGCCCCAGCATTTT.